This is a list of T cell receptor beta chains from one sample in a study of blood T cell repertoires in COVID-19. The method was immunoSEQ multiplex PCR; TCRdb's version includes in-frame clones alone and lacks a portion of them. The sample has 200,000 to 250,000 clones, about 90% seen once. The sample taken for sequencing was PBMCs or T cells enriched from blood (not recorded which). All receptors come from a man in his forties or fifties who had been exposed to COVID-19. Each CDR3 is given with its conserved first and last residue. A D gene is named only where the DNA matches it firmly. Part of the rows lack a size; the others show once, few, many or a class for expanded clones.

v_call,d_call,j_call,clone_size,cdr3_aa,cdr3_nt
TRBV25-1,NA,TRBJ1-6,few,CASRGGLSLHF,TGTGCCAGCAGAGGAGGGTTGTCCCTCCACTTT
TRBV18,NA,TRBJ1-1,NA,CASSPLSGVNTEAFF,TGTGCCAGCTCACCATTGTCCGGTGTGAACACTGAAGCTTTCTTT
TRBV2,NA,TRBJ1-2,NA,CASSTLNYGYTF,TGTGCCAGCAGTACTCTCAACTATGGCTACACCTTC
TRBV5-1,TRBD1,TRBJ1-1,NA,CASSLRQGKNTEAFF,TGCGCCAGCAGCTTAAGACAGGGGAAGAACACTGAAGCTTTCTTT
TRBV5-5,NA,TRBJ1-1,NA,CASSLATQGAEAFF,TGTGCCAGCAGCTTGGCGACCCAGGGCGCTGAAGCTTTCTTT
TRBV21-1,NA,TRBJ1-4,NA,CASSNLHPTNTGGAENEKLFF,TGTGCCAGCAGCAACCTACACCCCACAAACACGGGGGGGGCGGAGAATGAAAAACTGTTTTTT
TRBV4-2,TRBD1,TRBJ1-4,NA,CASSPLTGGDSRREKLFF,TGTGCCAGCAGCCCACTAACAGGGGGCGATTCCAGACGGGAAAAACTGTTTTTT
TRBV19,TRBD1,TRBJ1-5,once,CASRTDRGNYNQPQHF,TGTGCCAGTAGAACGGACAGGGGGAATTACAATCAGCCCCAGCATTTT
TRBV11-3,TRBD1,TRBJ1-2,NA,CASSLDPFGTEYGYTF,TGTGCCAGCAGCTTAGATCCCTTCGGGACAGAATATGGCTACACCTTC
TRBV28,TRBD1,TRBJ2-5,once,CASSLTGTGHQETQYF,TGTGCCAGCAGTTTAACCGGGACAGGGCACCAAGAGACCCAGTACTTC
TRBV5-1,TRBD1,TRBJ1-2,few,CASSSIPGQGAEGGYTF,TGCGCCAGCAGCTCAATACCGGGACAGGGGGCAGAGGGTGGCTACACCTTC
TRBV2,NA,TRBJ2-2,NA,CASSDLSGELFF,TGTGCCAGCAGCGACTTAAGCGGGGAGCTGTTTTTT
TRBV6-5,NA,TRBJ1-4,NA,CASSSNSGQLFF,TGTGCCAGCAGTTCCAACAGCGGGCAACTGTTTTTT
TRBV28,NA,TRBJ2-7,NA,CASSLIQDHEQYF,TGTGCCAGCAGTTTAATACAGGATCACGAGCAGTACTTC
TRBV28,NA,TRBJ2-1,NA,CASTPLSGRGNEQFF,TGTGCCAGCACCCCCTTAAGTGGGAGAGGCAATGAGCAGTTCTTC
TRBV28,NA,TRBJ1-5,NA,CASSTTGFEGNQPQHF,TGTGCCAGCAGTACAACAGGGTTTGAAGGCAATCAGCCCCAGCATTTT
TRBV27,TRBD1,TRBJ1-2,NA,CASSSRTGTNYGYTF,TGTGCCAGCAGTTCTAGGACAGGGACTAACTATGGCTACACCTTC
TRBV24-1,NA,TRBJ1-2,NA,CATSDGTGYGYTF,TGTGCCACCAGTGATGGTACAGGCTATGGCTACACCTTC
TRBV5-4,TRBD1,TRBJ1-1,NA,CASMQGDFRDTEAFF,TGTGCCAGCATGCAGGGGGACTTTCGGGACACTGAAGCTTTCTTT
TRBV7-2,TRBD2,TRBJ2-1,NA,CASSQIAGAEREQFF,TGTGCCAGCAGCCAGATAGCGGGAGCGGAGCGTGAGCAGTTCTTC
TRBV4-1,TRBD1,TRBJ2-1,NA,CASSHRQGVGSANEQFF,TGCGCCAGCAGCCACCGACAGGGGGTTGGGTCGGCCAATGAGCAGTTCTTC
TRBV5-4,TRBD2,TRBJ2-5,NA,CASSFDGGAGETQYF,TGTGCCAGCAGCTTCGACGGGGGGGCAGGAGAGACCCAGTACTTC
TRBV24-1,NA,TRBJ1-2,NA,CATSGTGYGYTF,TGTGCCACCAGTGGTACAGGCTATGGCTACACCTTC
TRBV4-1,TRBD1,TRBJ1-3,NA,CASSQLGQGLFGNTIYF,TGCGCCAGCAGCCAATTGGGACAGGGATTATTTGGAAACACCATATATTTT
TRBV19,TRBD1,TRBJ1-6,NA,CASSIRGRRGNSPLHF,TGTGCCAGTAGTATCAGGGGGCGCCGGGGAAATTCACCCCTCCACTTT
TRBV5-1,NA,TRBJ1-2,NA,CASSQGLGRGDGYTF,TGCGCCAGCAGCCAGGGGTTGGGCAGGGGCGATGGCTACACCTTC
TRBV7-3,TRBD1,TRBJ2-1,NA,CASSPDRGDEQFF,TGTGCCAGCAGCCCAGACAGGGGAGATGAGCAGTTCTTC
TRBV5-1,NA,TRBJ1-2,NA,CASSPEGGLRGYTF,TGCGCCAGCAGCCCGGAGGGGGGGCTTAGGGGCTACACCTTC
TRBV3-1/TRBV3-2,TRBD1,TRBJ1-4,NA,CASSYRTGYNEKLFF,TGTGCCAGCAGTTACCGGACAGGCTATAATGAAAAACTGTTTTTT
TRBV25-1,NA,TRBJ1-5,NA,CASSEGQTTNQPQHF,TGTGCCAGCAGTGAAGGACAAACGACTAATCAGCCCCAGCATTTT
TRBV2,NA,TRBJ1-1,NA,CASSEESGAIEAFF,TGTGCCAGCAGTGAAGAATCAGGGGCGATTGAAGCTTTCTTT
TRBV24-1,TRBD1,TRBJ1-5,NA,CATSDGGGGFWPQHF,TGTGCCACCAGTGATGGAGGGGGCGGTTTCTGGCCCCAGCATTTT
TRBV2,NA,TRBJ1-4,NA,CASSRGNEKLFF,TGTGCCAGCAGTCGAGGGAATGAAAAACTGTTTTTT
TRBV6-4,NA,TRBJ1-2,NA,CASSDTTARTGGLLGGYTF,TGTGCCAGCAGTGACACCACCGCGCGGACCGGGGGGCTTCTAGGAGGCTACACCTTC
TRBV7-2,NA,TRBJ1-3,NA,CASSPRVRGHTIYF,TGTGCCAGCAGCCCTAGGGTGCGGGGGCACACCATATATTTT
TRBV5-6,NA,TRBJ1-4,NA,CASSFWWELNEKLFF,TGTGCCAGCAGCTTCTGGTGGGAGTTAAATGAAAAACTGTTTTTT
TRBV23-1,NA,TRBJ2-2,NA,CASSQWNSYTGELFF,TGCGCCAGCAGTCAATGGAACAGCTACACCGGGGAGCTGTTTTTT
TRBV4-1,TRBD2,TRBJ2-1,NA,CASSQEKGAGGVNEQFF,TGCGCCAGCAGCCAAGAAAAGGGGGCGGGAGGGGTGAATGAGCAGTTCTTC
TRBV25-1,TRBD1,TRBJ2-1,NA,CASSGQGPYNEQFF,TGTGCCAGCAGTGGACAGGGACCCTACAATGAGCAGTTCTTC
TRBV5-1,TRBD1,TRBJ1-2,NA,CASSGETGVGGYTF,TGCGCCAGCAGCGGCGAGACAGGGGTGGGTGGCTACACCTTC
TRBV2,NA,TRBJ2-7,NA,CASSRDLYEQYF,TGTGCCAGCAGTCGAGATCTCTACGAGCAGTACTTC
TRBV28,NA,TRBJ2-5,NA,CASFESRGLQETQYF,TGTGCCAGCTTCGAATCCAGGGGTCTGCAAGAGACCCAGTACTTC
TRBV3-1/TRBV3-2,TRBD1,TRBJ1-1,NA,CASSPRTGNTEAFF,TGTGCCAGCAGCCCCCGGACAGGGAACACTGAAGCTTTCTTT
TRBV5-8,NA,TRBJ1-5,NA,CASSLPSGFLSNQPQHF,TGTGCCAGCAGCTTGCCATCCGGGTTTCTCAGCAATCAGCCCCAGCATTTT
TRBV30,TRBD1,TRBJ1-5,NA,CAWSTPTGQGANQPQHF,TGTGCCTGGAGTACCCCGACGGGGCAGGGGGCAAATCAGCCCCAGCATTTT
TRBV7-3,TRBD1,TRBJ1-4,NA,CASSPGTEGEKLFF,TGTGCCAGCAGCCCTGGGACAGAAGGTGAAAAACTGTTTTTT
TRBV5-1,NA,TRBJ1-1,NA,CASNSVPNTEAFF,TGCGCCAGCAACTCCGTCCCGAACACTGAAGCTTTCTTT
TRBV28,NA,TRBJ1-1,NA,CASSLSVTGAFF,TGTGCCAGCAGTTTATCCGTGACTGGAGCTTTCTTT
TRBV5-4,NA,TRBJ2-2,NA,CASKLNTQGGELFF,TGTGCCAGCAAGCTGAACACTCAGGGCGGGGAGCTGTTTTTT
TRBV3-1/TRBV3-2,TRBD1,TRBJ1-2,NA,CASSHRTGEGYTF,TGTGCCAGCAGCCATAGGACAGGGGAAGGCTACACCTTC
TRBV29-1,TRBD2,TRBJ2-1,NA,CSVVFLERGSGNEQFF,TGCAGCGTTGTTTTTCTAGAGCGGGGTTCGGGCAATGAGCAGTTCTTC
TRBV18,TRBD1,TRBJ1-1,NA,CASSYQTGAGTEAFF,TGTGCCAGCTCATACCAGACAGGGGCGGGCACTGAAGCTTTCTTT
TRBV2,NA,TRBJ1-5,NA,CASSEGDFNQPQHF,TGTGCCAGCAGTGAAGGAGACTTCAATCAGCCCCAGCATTTT
TRBV5-1,NA,TRBJ2-1,NA,CASSPDSPRDEQFF,TGCGCCAGCAGTCCGGACAGCCCGAGGGATGAGCAGTTCTTC